One and the same sample provided the 7 T cell receptor beta chains below, sequenced in a study of blood T cell repertoires in COVID-19. Profiled with immunoSEQ multiplex PCR; TCRdb holds only in-frame clones, not every one. Among under 85,000 clones listed, approximately 85% were seen once. The sequenced sample consisted of peripheral blood. The receptors were sampled from a man older than 75 with acute or convalescent COVID-19.

The CDR3 sequence is CAWRRTGRGTEAFF. The DNA for the CDR3 is TGTGCCTGGAGGAGGACAGGGAGGGGTACTGAAGCTTTCTTT. J is TRBJ1-1 and V is TRBV30; 8 bases are shared with TRBD1. Trimming took 3 bases from V and 5 from J; bases not matched to a gene: 8. This CDR3 spans 14 amino acids. Looked up from germline, CDR1 is GTSNPN and CDR2 is SVGIG (reference sequence).

The rearrangement uses TRBV4-2 and TRBJ2-7; the match to TRBD2 covers 10 bases. CDR3 size: 17 residues. Germline V lookup: CDR1 LGHNA, CDR2 YNFKEQ. Losses at the gene ends were 3 bases for V and 3 bases for J; bases not matched to a gene: 11. The CDR3 here is CASSHSPPSGRGYEQYF. The CDR3 DNA follows: TGTGCCAGCAGCCATAGTCCTCCTAGCGGGAGAGGCTACGAGCAGTACTTC.

This clone appeared a single time. The chain joins TRBV7-9 to TRBJ2-2; 7 bases align to TRBD1. V shed 4 bases and J 5 bases; nucleotides not matched to a gene: 10. CDR3 length: 16 residues. Germline V gene data show CDR1 as SEHNR and CDR2 as FQNEAQ (reference sequence). CDR3 in DNA: TGTGCCAGCAGCTCATCAGGGGCAGGGGGAACCGGGGAGCTGTTTTTT. Its translation: CASSSSGAGGTGELFF.

The chain links TRBV3-1 (or the pseudogene TRBV3-2) to TRBJ1-6; a weak D match, TRBD1 (5 bases). CDR1 and CDR2 (germline): LGHDT, YNNKEL (reference sequence). The CDR3 totals 13 residues. Trimming removed 7 bases at V and 7 bases at J, with 11 bases between. The CDR3 loop reads CASKMTVNSPLHF. CDR3 nucleotide sequence: TGTGCCAGCAAAATGACAGTCAATTCACCCCTCCACTTT.

The rearrangement joins TRBV5-1 to TRBJ2-3, with 7 bases lining up with TRBD2. The CDR3 sequence is 16 residues long. V shed 1 base and J 3 bases; nucleotides not matched to a gene: 8. Germline CDR1 is SGHRS and CDR2 is YFSETQ. The CDR3, as DNA: TGCGCCAGCAGCTTGAGAACGGGAGGTAGGACAGATACGCAGTATTTT. Its translation is CASSLRTGGRTDTQYF. The full variable domain, in which reference TRBV5-1 and TRBJ2-3 provide the parts outside the CDR3, is KAGVTQTPRYLIKTRGQQVTLSCSPISGHRSVSWYQQTPGQGLQFLFEYFSETQRNKGNFPGRFSGRQFSNSRSEMNVSTLELGDSALYLCASSLRTGGRTDTQYFGPGTRLTVL.

The rearrangement uses TRBV18 and TRBJ1-2, with TRBD1 as a possible D gene (5 bases). The CDR3 sequence is 12 residues long. Trimming stripped 4 bases from V and 10 bases from J, with 13 bases between. Germline V gene lookup returns CDR1 KGHSH and CDR2 LQKENI. Written as DNA, the CDR3 is TGTGCCAGCTCACTTTCTACAGGAGTCTACACCTTC. This codes for CASSLSTGVYTF.

The rearrangement joins TRBV27 to TRBJ1-4; D might be TRBD1 (6 bases). Trimming took off 5 bases at V and 7 bases at J, with 14 bases between the two ends. This CDR3 region has 14 residues. CDR1 MNHEY and CDR2 SMNVEV come from the germline V gene (reference sequence). The DNA for the CDR3 is TGTGCCAGCAGTGCCGAACAGGGTGGTGAAAAACTGTTTTTT. It is translated as CASSAEQGGEKLFF.